This record looks at one TCR beta chain sequence and its context. The table came from immunoSEQ multiplex PCR; TCRdb's copy has only in-frame clones and leaves some out. The sample contains 20,000 or so clones, approximately 96% of which appear only once. This sample stems from a study of monozygotic twins with cystic fibrosis. V was clipped by 2 bases and J by 9 bases, with 17 bases between them. Germline CDR1 is MNHNS and CDR2 is SASEGT. CDR3 length: 15 residues. This sequence originates from a woman in her twenties or thirties with cystic fibrosis. Sequenced input: blood. The chain combines TRBV6-1 with TRBJ2-1, with D possibly being TRBD2 (5 bases). Written as DNA, the CDR3 is TGTGCCAGCAGTGAAAGCGGCCTCTTGGGTGGTGAGCAGTTCTTC. Encoded protein: CASSESGLLGGEQFF.